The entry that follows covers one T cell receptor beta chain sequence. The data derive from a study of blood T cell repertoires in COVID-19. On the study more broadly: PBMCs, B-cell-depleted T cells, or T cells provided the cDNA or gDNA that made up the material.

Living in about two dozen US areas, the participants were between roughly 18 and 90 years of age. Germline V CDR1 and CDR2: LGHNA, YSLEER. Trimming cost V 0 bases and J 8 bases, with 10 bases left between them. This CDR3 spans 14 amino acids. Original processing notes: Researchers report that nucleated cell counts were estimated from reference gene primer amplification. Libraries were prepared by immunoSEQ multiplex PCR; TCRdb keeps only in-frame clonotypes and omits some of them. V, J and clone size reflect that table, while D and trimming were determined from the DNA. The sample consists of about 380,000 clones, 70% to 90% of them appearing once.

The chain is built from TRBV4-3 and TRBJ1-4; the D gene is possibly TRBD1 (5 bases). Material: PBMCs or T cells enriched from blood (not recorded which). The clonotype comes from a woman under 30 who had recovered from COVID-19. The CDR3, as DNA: TGCGCCAGCAGCCAAGAGGGGGGAAAAGAAAAACTGTTTTTT. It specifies CASSQEGGKEKLFF.